This T cell receptor beta chain was identified during a study of T cell repertoires in cytomegalovirus infection. TCRdb passed the reads through MiXCR, listing each CDR3 protein once. The sample has about 110,000 distinct CDR3 sequences, approximately 45% seen once. J was trimmed by 5 bases and V by 5 bases; bases with no gene match: 8. This CDR3 region has 15 residues. From germline, CDR1 is SNHLY and CDR2 FYNNEI. This clonotype was observed many times. Its antigen is undetermined. This sequence originates from a human donor in good health (CMV status not recorded). Some clones in this sample may be carry-over from other donors' samples. The chain employs TRBV2 and TRBJ2-7; 11 nucleotides match TRBD1. Here the sequenced sample was CD8+ T cells from cultured PBMCs, taken from culture after CMV antigen stimulation. The DNA of the CDR3 is TGTGCCAGCAGTCCCCCGGGACAGGGGGTCAACGAGCAGTACTTC. It is translated as CASSPPGQGVNEQYF. Full variable domain (rest looked up from reference TRBV2 and TRBJ2-7): EPEVTQTPSHQVTQMGQEVILRCVPISNHLYFYWYRQILGQKVEFLVSFYNNEISEKSEIFDDQFSVERPDGSNFTLKIRSTKLEDSAMYFCASSPPGQGVNEQYFGPGTRLTVT.